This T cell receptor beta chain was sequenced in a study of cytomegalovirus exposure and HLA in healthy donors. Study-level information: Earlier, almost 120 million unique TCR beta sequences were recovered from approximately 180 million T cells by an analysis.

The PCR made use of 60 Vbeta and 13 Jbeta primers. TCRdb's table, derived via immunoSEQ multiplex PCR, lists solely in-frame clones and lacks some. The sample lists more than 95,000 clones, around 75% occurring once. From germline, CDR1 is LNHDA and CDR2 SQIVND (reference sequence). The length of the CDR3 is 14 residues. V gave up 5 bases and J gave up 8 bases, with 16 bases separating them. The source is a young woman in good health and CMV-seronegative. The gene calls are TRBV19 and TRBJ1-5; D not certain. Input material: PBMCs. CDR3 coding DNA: TGTGCCAGTAGTTTAACGACGGGGTTGAAGCCCCAGCATTTT. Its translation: CASSLTTGLKPQHF.